This T cell receptor beta chain was identified during a study of cytomegalovirus exposure and HLA in healthy donors. CDR3 size: 14 residues. Per germline, CDR1 SGHDT and CDR2 YYEEEE. Every donor was a healthy person donating bone marrow. About this clone: Its ends do not fully match the called genes, so a read error is possible.

Amplification used 60 Vbeta primers and 13 Jbeta primers. Libraries were prepared by immunoSEQ multiplex PCR; TCRdb keeps only in-frame clonotypes and omits some of them. The sample includes some 120,000 clones, roughly 70% of them seen just once. The chain carries TRBV5-6 and TRBJ2-1; 16 bases agree with TRBD2. This TCR was recovered from a woman aged 40 to 49 in good health and CMV-seronegative. Source material: PBMCs. CDR3 DNA: TGTGCCAGCAGCTGGGGACTAGCGGGAGGGGCCTTGCTCTTC. Its translation: CASSWGLAGGALLF.